This passage covers 29 T cell receptor beta chains from one sample sequenced in a study of T-cell memory formation after mild COVID-19. Each CDR3 protein is one row after TCRdb ran MiXCR on the 5' RACE reads. This table holds about 6,100 distinct CDR3 sequences, roughly 20% found once. The sequencing sample was made of PBMCs or a T cell subset sorted from them (not recorded which). The receptors shown here come from an adult woman who had mild COVID-19 (a few samples of this study predate the infection). Cell type and time point are not known.

This chain connects TRBV15 to TRBJ1-2; D remains unclear. CDR3 length: 12 residues. Deletions cut 3 bases from V and 4 bases from J, with 6 bases between. Germline V gene data show CDR1 as LNHNV and CDR2 as YYDKDF (reference sequence). The CDR3 loop is CATSSFVYGYTF. The CDR3 DNA reads as TGTGCCACCAGCAGTTTTGTCTATGGCTACACCTTC. Drawing the rest from reference TRBV15 and TRBJ1-2, the complete variable domain is DAMVIQNPRYQVTQFGKPVTLSCSQTLNHNVMYWYQQKSSQAPKLLFHYYDKDFNNEADTPDNFQSRRPNTSFCFLDIRSPGLGDTAMYLCATSSFVYGYTFGSGTRLTVV.

Relative to its sample, this clonotype is medium-sized. The chain employs TRBV12-3 or TRBV12-4 and TRBJ1-4; a weak D match, TRBD1 (6 bases). V lost 2 bases and J 6 bases, leaving 19 bases between the germline ends. The CDR3 runs 17 residues. CDR3 region: CASSLSPRDNEDEKLFF. CDR3 DNA: TGTGCCAGCAGTTTATCCCCCCGGGACAACGAGGATGAAAAACTGTTTTTT.

This clonotype qualifies as medium-sized. This chain uses TRBV7-2 with TRBJ2-5; TRBD1 matches 7 bases. V was clipped by 6 bases and J by 1 base; unmatched bases: 5. The length of the CDR3 is 14 residues. Germline V CDR1 and CDR2: SGHTA, FQGNSA. The CDR3 nucleotides read TGTGCCAGCAGTTCGACAGGGATCCAAGAGACCCAGTACTTC. Protein sequence: CASSSTGIQETQYF.

V gene TRBV18 combines with J gene TRBJ2-5; 7 bases line up with TRBD1. CDR3 length equals 15 residues. CDR1 is KGHSH, CDR2 LQKENI, per germline. Trimming at V came to 5 bases and at J to 4 bases, leaving 10 bases not matched to a gene. The CDR3 is CASSSGQLGLETQYF. The CDR3 DNA is TGTGCCAGCTCATCGGGACAGTTGGGCCTAGAGACCCAGTACTTC.

This clonotype occurred many times. This rearrangement joins TRBV7-9 to TRBJ1-2, with 10 bases identical to TRBD1. With V trimmed by 0 bases and J by 4 bases, 2 bases remained unmatched. Germline CDR1 SEHNR, CDR2 FQNEAQ (reference sequence). This CDR3 has 15 residues. CDR3 sequence: CASSLAGQGLYGYTF. The CDR3 region has the DNA TGTGCCAGCAGCTTAGCGGGACAGGGGCTCTATGGCTACACCTTC. Full variable domain (missing parts from reference TRBV7-9 and TRBJ1-2): DTGVSQNPRHKITKRGQNVTFRCDPISEHNRLYWYRQTLGQGPEFLTYFQNEAQLEKSRLLSDRFSAERPKGSFSTLEIQRTEQGDSAMYLCASSLAGQGLYGYTFGSGTRLTVV.

CDR3 sequence: CASSVQGPPYEQYF. The CDR3 DNA reads as TGTGCCAGCAGCGTCCAGGGGCCCCCCTACGAGCAGTACTTC. The V call is TRBV9, the J call TRBJ2-7; D perhaps matches TRBD1 (6 bases). The length of the CDR3 is 14 residues. V lost 2 bases and J 2 bases, leaving 11 bases between the germline ends. Germline CDR1 SGDLS, CDR2 YYNGEE.

There are many counts of this clonotype. The V call is TRBV29-1, the J call TRBJ2-4; D not resolved. V lost 4 bases, J lost 4 bases, and 8 bases lay in between. Germline V CDR1 and CDR2: SQVTM, ANQGSEA. CDR3 size: 12 residues. CDR3 sequence (DNA): TGCAGCGTTGCAAAAGGAAAAAACATTCAGTACTTC. Its protein is CSVAKGKNIQYF.

This clonotype was seen repeatedly, ten times or more. The chain combines TRBV7-9 with TRBJ1-2, with 8 bases aligning to TRBD1. V lost 0 bases to trimming and J lost 7 bases; unmatched junction nucleotides: 10. CDR1 SEHNR and CDR2 FQNEAQ come from the germline V gene (reference sequence). This CDR3 contains 16 residues. In DNA form, the CDR3 reads TGTGCCAGCAGCTTAGCGGGACAGGCGTCTTTAGGTGGCTACACCTTC. This codes for CASSLAGQASLGGYTF. Looking up the rest from reference TRBV7-9 and TRBJ1-2 gives the full variable domain: DTGVSQNPRHKITKRGQNVTFRCDPISEHNRLYWYRQTLGQGPEFLTYFQNEAQLEKSRLLSDRFSAERPKGSFSTLEIQRTEQGDSAMYLCASSLAGQASLGGYTFGSGTRLTVV.

This clonotype was picked up many times. V usage is TRBV4-1 and J usage is TRBJ2-7, with D possibly TRBD1 on 5 matching bases. V lost 2 bases to trimming and J lost 3 bases, with 5 bases between them. Per the germline V gene, CDR1 is MGHRA and CDR2 is YSYEKL. The CDR3 covers 12 residues. The CDR3 is CASSQRGYEQYF. Written as DNA, the CDR3 is TGCGCCAGCAGCCAAAGGGGCTACGAGCAGTACTTC.

This clonotype has ten or more counts. The chain has TRBV9 and TRBJ2-7, with D possibly matching TRBD1 (5 bases). CDR1 and CDR2 (germline): SGDLS, YYNGEE. V was pared by 0 bases and J by 2 bases, with 12 bases between. The CDR3 is 15 amino acids. CDR3 sequence: CASSVDAGNTYEQYF. The CDR3 region has the DNA TGTGCCAGCAGCGTAGACGCAGGGAACACCTACGAGCAGTACTTC.

This clonotype was counted at least ten times. The DNA of the CDR3 is TGCAGTGCTAGCAGCGGGGGGCCCAATGAGCAGTTCTTC. Its translation: CSASSGGPNEQFF. The chain couples TRBV20-1 to TRBJ2-1, with 9 bases fitting TRBD2. The CDR3 spans 13 residues. Looked up from germline, CDR1 is DFQATT and CDR2 is SNEGSKA (reference sequence). The V gene end was trimmed by 3 bases and the J gene end by 6 bases; junction bases not matched to a gene: 3.

This clonotype was seen at least ten times. The V call is TRBV6-6, the J call TRBJ1-6; D remains ambiguous. The ends were cut back, 7 bases at V and 7 bases at J, with 14 bases in the middle. CDR3 length: 14 residues. The germline V gene has CDR1 MNHNY and CDR2 SVGAGI (reference sequence). The CDR3 coding sequence is TGTGCCAGCACCGTGGGGAGGGTCAATTCACCCCTCCACTTT. It is translated as CASTVGRVNSPLHF.

This clonotype was counted between two and nine times. In DNA form, the CDR3 reads TGCGCCAGCATGACAGGGCACTCCTACGAGCAGTACTTC. This sequence encodes CASMTGHSYEQYF. J is TRBJ2-7 and V is TRBV10-2; 7 bases agree with TRBD1. The CDR3 is 13 residues long. Losses at the gene ends were 7 bases for V and 0 bases for J; bases not matched to a gene: 3. CDR1 and CDR2 from the germline V gene are WSHSY and SAAADI.

This clonotype showed up many times. This rearrangement joins TRBV9 to TRBJ2-1; 9 nucleotides align to TRBD2. This CDR3 is built from 15 residues. The germline V gene encodes CDR1 SGDLS and CDR2 YYNGEE. The J segment lost 6 bases and the V segment lost 2 bases, leaving 6 bases of the junction unmatched. CDR3 coding DNA: TGTGCCAGCAGCGTCACTAGCGGGTGGGTCAATGAGCAGTTCTTC. Translated: CASSVTSGWVNEQFF.

This clonotype is labeled as medium-sized. The chain uses TRBV7-9 and TRBJ2-1, with TRBD2 matching over 10 bases. Germline assignment: CDR1 SEHNR and CDR2 FQNEAQ (reference sequence). The CDR3 is made up of 15 amino acids. J gave up 7 bases and V 1 base, and 4 bases lay outside the gene matches. CDR3 amino acids: CASSLEGLAWNEQFF. CDR3 DNA sequence: TGTGCCAGCAGCTTAGAGGGACTAGCGTGGAATGAGCAGTTCTTC.

The chain uses TRBV29-1 and TRBJ1-2; D possibly corresponds to TRBD1 (5 bases). V was clipped by 4 bases and J by 2 bases, with 8 bases between them. Germline V lookup: CDR1 SQVTM, CDR2 ANQGSEA. This CDR3 is built from 12 residues. In DNA, the CDR3 is TGCAGCGTTGGGGGGATGAACTATGGCTACACCTTC. Its translation: CSVGGMNYGYTF.

This clonotype has ten or more counts. CDR3 sequence (DNA): TGTGCCATCAGTGTGGCCCCTCTAGCGGGAGTAGGAACCGGGGAGCTGTTTTTT. Residues: CAISVAPLAGVGTGELFF. J is TRBJ2-2 and V is TRBV10-3, with 10 bases that match TRBD2. Germline-derived CDR1 and CDR2 are ENHRY and SYGVKD. Trimming cost V 4 bases and J 5 bases; bases outside gene matches: 13. The CDR3 totals 18 residues.

This clonotype was detected many times. V gene TRBV18 combines with J gene TRBJ1-1; D remains unclear. The CDR3 loop spans 16 amino acids. Trimming pared 10 bases from V and 0 bases from J, leaving 21 bases between. CDR1 is KGHSH, CDR2 LQKENI, per germline. This CDR3 reads CATTPVGLKMNTEAFF. The CDR3, as DNA: TGTGCCACCACCCCCGTTGGGTTGAAAATGAACACTGAAGCTTTCTTT.

The chain employs TRBV2 and TRBJ1-5; 7 nucleotides line up with TRBD1. The V gene's germline CDR1 is SNHLY and CDR2 FYNNEI. The V and J ends lost 6 bases and 2 bases, in that order; junction bases with no gene match: 4. This CDR3 spans 14 amino acids. CDR3 sequence reads: CASRDRLGNQPQHF. DNA for the CDR3: TGTGCCAGCAGGGACAGGTTAGGCAATCAGCCCCAGCATTTT.

The chain carries TRBV9 and TRBJ2-5, with D unclear. V shed 4 bases and J shed 2 bases, with 15 bases lying between them. Germline V lookup: CDR1 SGDLS, CDR2 YYNGEE. The CDR3 covers 15 residues. CDR3 residues: CASSISQGLQETQYF. The CDR3 nucleotides are TGTGCCAGCAGCATTAGCCAAGGGCTACAAGAGACCCAGTACTTC.

In its sample, this clonotype ranks as medium-sized. The chain is built from TRBV9 and TRBJ1-1; D gene uncertain. V was pared by 0 bases and J by 3 bases, with 12 bases between. The germline V gene encodes CDR1 SGDLS and CDR2 YYNGEE. The CDR3 is 15 residues long. This chain's CDR3 is CASSVGVAGYTEAFF. In DNA form, the CDR3 reads TGTGCCAGCAGCGTAGGGGTGGCAGGTTACACTGAAGCTTTCTTT.

This clonotype was seen many times. The V gene is TRBV7-9, the J gene TRBJ2-7, with a weak D call TRBD2 (6 bases). The CDR3 is 14 residues long. From germline, CDR1 is SEHNR and CDR2 FQNEAQ (reference sequence). The V and J ends lost 4 bases and 0 bases respectively, with 10 bases between them. The CDR3: CASSSGTFSYEQYF. The CDR3 DNA reads as TGTGCCAGCAGCTCGGGGACTTTCTCCTACGAGCAGTACTTC.

The chain combines TRBV27 with TRBJ1-2; 7 positions match TRBD1. V trimming: 5 bases; J trimming: 8 bases; junction bases outside the gene matches: 8. CDR1 and CDR2 (germline): MNHEY, SMNVEV (reference sequence). This CDR3 contains 13 residues. CDR3 loop: CASSTLRGDGYTF. The CDR3 nucleotides are TGTGCCAGCAGTACGCTCAGGGGGGACGGCTACACCTTC.

In its sample, this clonotype was seen many times. The chain links TRBV7-9 to TRBJ2-5; the D is unclear. V lost 4 bases, J lost 5 bases, and 8 bases lay in between. The CDR3 covers 12 residues. Germline CDR1 is SEHNR and CDR2 is FQNEAQ (reference sequence). The CDR3 sequence: CASSSQWETQYF. The CDR3 DNA reads as TGTGCCAGCAGCTCCCAGTGGGAGACCCAGTACTTC. Combining the CDR3 with reference TRBV7-9 and TRBJ2-5 gives the whole variable domain DTGVSQNPRHKITKRGQNVTFRCDPISEHNRLYWYRQTLGQGPEFLTYFQNEAQLEKSRLLSDRFSAERPKGSFSTLEIQRTEQGDSAMYLCASSSQWETQYFGPGTRLLVL.

This clonotype was detected ten times or more. This chain joins TRBV30 and TRBJ1-6; 8 bases align to TRBD1. Germline V gives CDR1 GTSNPN, CDR2 SVGIG (reference sequence). The V and J ends lost 5 bases and 12 bases, in that order; junction bases with no gene match: 12. The CDR3 runs to 14 residues. The CDR3 sequence is CAWAFGQGHQPLHF. The CDR3 region has the DNA TGTGCCTGGGCCTTTGGACAGGGTCATCAACCCCTCCACTTT.

By share of the sample, this clonotype is medium-sized. The rearrangement links TRBV6-6 to TRBJ2-3, with D perhaps matching TRBD1 (6 bases). Per germline, CDR1 MNHNY and CDR2 SVGAGI (reference sequence). The germline V and J ends were trimmed by 6 bases and 4 bases, with 17 bases remaining between them. There are 15 residues in the CDR3. CDR3 DNA: TGTGCCAGCAGCTCCTTAGGGGGAGCGGCAGATACGCAGTATTTT. Protein sequence: CASSSLGGAADTQYF.

This clonotype was observed many times. This chain links TRBV4-1 with TRBJ2-3, with D perhaps TRBD1 (8 bases). The V and J ends lost 5 bases and 5 bases respectively, with 20 bases between them. CDR1 is MGHRA, CDR2 YSYEKL, per germline. CDR3 length equals 16 residues. The CDR3 bases are TGCGCCAGCAGCGGGGTAGAACAGGGGGGGGGAGATACGCAGTATTTT. Its protein product is CASSGVEQGGGDTQYF.

This clonotype was seen many times. The chain is built from TRBV19 and TRBJ2-5; TRBD1 is a possible D gene (5 bases). The germline CDR1 and CDR2 sequences are LNHDA and SQIVND (reference sequence). The V and J ends lost 6 bases and 1 base respectively, with 9 bases between them. This CDR3 region has 13 residues. CDR3 in amino acids: CASSHRTQETQYF. CDR3 nucleotides: TGTGCCAGTAGCCACAGGACCCAAGAGACCCAGTACTTC.

This clonotype was observed at least ten times. V and J are TRBV12-3 or TRBV12-4 and TRBJ2-1; weak D call: TRBD2 (6 bases). The CDR3 runs 14 residues. The ends were cut back, 2 bases at V and 8 bases at J, with 13 bases in the middle. CDR3 in amino acids: CASSLRGFVDEQFF. The CDR3 nucleotides read TGTGCCAGCAGTTTACGGGGGTTCGTCGATGAGCAGTTCTTC.